This T cell receptor (beta chain) is drawn from a study of T cell repertoires in ileal Crohn's disease. As for the study in general: At surgery, around 36% of patients smoked, with median disease duration around 8 years.

Data came from immunoSEQ multiplex PCR; TCRdb stores just in-frame clones and leaves some out. This table has under 7,000 clones, about 95% appearing once. Broader study findings: Clonality above 26.8% at surgery always came with endoscopic recurrence. High-frequency clones were more common in sorted CD8 than CD4 cells.

Of note for this clone: Its antigen is not identified.

The V gene lost 7 bases and the J gene lost 2 bases, with 15 bases spanning the gap. Looked up from germline, CDR1 is LNHDA and CDR2 is SQIVND (reference sequence). The CDR3 sequence is 15 residues long. The TCR sequence derives from an adult with Crohn's disease. The chain combines TRBV19 with TRBJ1-5; D is unresolved. Specimen: ileal tissue. In nucleotides, the CDR3 is TGTGCCAGTAAGCGGTCTGGTGACGGCAATCAGCCCCAGCATTTT. Translated, it gives CASKRSGDGNQPQHF.